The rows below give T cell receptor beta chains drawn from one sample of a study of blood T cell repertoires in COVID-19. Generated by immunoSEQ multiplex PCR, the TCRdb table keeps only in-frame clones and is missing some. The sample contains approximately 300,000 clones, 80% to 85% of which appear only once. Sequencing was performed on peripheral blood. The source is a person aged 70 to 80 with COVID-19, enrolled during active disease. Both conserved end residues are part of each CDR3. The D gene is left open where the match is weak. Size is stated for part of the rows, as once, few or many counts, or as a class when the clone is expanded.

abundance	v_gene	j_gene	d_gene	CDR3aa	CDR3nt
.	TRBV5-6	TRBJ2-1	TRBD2	CASSPTSGYNEQFF	TGTGCCAGCAGCCCCACTAGCGGCTACAATGAGCAGTTCTTC
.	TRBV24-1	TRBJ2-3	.	CATSEGGGGADTQYF	TGTGCCACCAGTGAAGGTGGTGGCGGGGCAGATACGCAGTATTTT
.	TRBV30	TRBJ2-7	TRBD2	CAWRYLAGDSYEQYF	TGTGCCTGGAGATATCTAGCGGGGGACTCCTACGAGCAGTACTTC
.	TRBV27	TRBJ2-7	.	CASSPTSLVHEQYF	TGTGCCAGCAGTCCGACTAGTTTAGTCCACGAGCAGTACTTC
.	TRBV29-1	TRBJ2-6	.	CSTLNSRSGANVLTF	TGCAGCACTTTGAACTCCCGCTCTGGGGCCAACGTCCTGACTTTC
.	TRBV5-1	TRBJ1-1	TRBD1	CASSRDRGVLNTEAFF	TGCGCCAGCAGCCGGGACAGGGGCGTTTTGAACACTGAAGCTTTCTTT
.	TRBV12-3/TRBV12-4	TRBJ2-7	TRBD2	CASEGLAIGQQYF	TGTGCCAGCGAGGGACTAGCGATTGGCCAGCAGTACTTC
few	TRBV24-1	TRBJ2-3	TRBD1	CATSDLGQGTDKTQYF	TGTGCCACCAGTGATTTGGGACAGGGTACAGATAAGACGCAGTATTTT
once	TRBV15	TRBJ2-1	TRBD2	CATSRSAGGSSYNEQFF	TGTGCCACCAGCAGATCAGCGGGAGGGAGCTCCTACAATGAGCAGTTCTTC
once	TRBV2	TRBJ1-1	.	CASSVSLDTEAFF	TGTGCCAGCAGTGTAAGCCTGGACACTGAAGCTTTCTTT
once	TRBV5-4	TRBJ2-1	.	CASSSWALSSYNEQFF	TGTGCCAGCAGCTCTTGGGCCTTAAGCTCCTACAATGAGCAGTTCTTC
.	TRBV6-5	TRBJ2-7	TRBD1	CASSGRDRSYEQYF	TGTGCCAGCAGCGGCCGGGACAGGTCCTACGAGCAGTACTTC
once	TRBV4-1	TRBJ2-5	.	CASSPLGSGEETQYF	TGCGCCAGCAGCCCCTTGGGCTCGGGGGAAGAGACCCAGTACTTC
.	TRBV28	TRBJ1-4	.	CASSLPPGGGEKLFF	TGTGCCAGCAGTCTCCCGCCCGGGGGAGGTGAAAAACTGTTTTTT
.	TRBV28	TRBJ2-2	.	CASSLSRWDIGTNNTGELFF	TGTGCCAGCAGTTTATCCCGATGGGACATCGGGACTAACAACACCGGGGAGCTGTTTTTT
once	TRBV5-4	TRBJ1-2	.	CASRPTAGTIYGYTF	TGTGCCAGCAGGCCTACCGCCGGGACTATATATGGCTACACCTTC
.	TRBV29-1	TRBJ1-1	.	CSPHRVENTEAFF	TGCAGCCCCCACCGGGTAGAGAACACTGAAGCTTTCTTT
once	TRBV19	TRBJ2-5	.	CASSIRGSFWETQYF	TGTGCCAGTAGTATCAGGGGATCCTTCTGGGAGACCCAGTACTTC
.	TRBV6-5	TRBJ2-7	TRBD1	CASSSLLTGVIYEQYF	TGTGCCAGCAGTTCCTTATTAACAGGGGTTATCTACGAGCAGTACTTC
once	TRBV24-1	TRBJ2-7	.	CATSELRSGRVTSSYEQYF	TGTGCCACCAGTGAGCTAAGGTCTGGGCGGGTAACGAGCTCCTACGAGCAGTACTTC
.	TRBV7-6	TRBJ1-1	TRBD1	CASSLAGGLETEAFF	TGTGCCAGCAGCTTGGCAGGGGGCTTGGAGACTGAAGCTTTCTTT
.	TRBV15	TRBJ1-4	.	CATSRDPPRVGNEKLFF	TGTGCCACCAGCAGAGATCCCCCCAGGGTCGGTAATGAAAAACTGTTTTTT
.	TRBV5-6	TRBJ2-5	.	CASSFATGSQETQYF	TGTGCCAGCAGCTTCGCAACGGGGAGCCAAGAGACCCAGTACTTC
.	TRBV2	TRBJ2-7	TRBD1	CASRLPNRGTGTYEQYF	TGTGCCAGCAGATTACCCAATCGCGGGACAGGCACCTACGAGCAGTACTTC
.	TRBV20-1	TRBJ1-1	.	CSARDREAFF	TGCAGTGCTAGGGACAGAGAAGCTTTCTTT
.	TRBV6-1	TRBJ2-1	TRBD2	CASSELAGGTLSYNEQFF	TGTGCCAGCAGTGAACTAGCGGGAGGCACTCTTTCCTACAATGAGCAGTTCTTC
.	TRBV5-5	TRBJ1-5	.	CASSLTGAWGNQPQHF	TGTGCCAGCAGCTTGACAGGCGCGTGGGGCAATCAGCCCCAGCATTTT
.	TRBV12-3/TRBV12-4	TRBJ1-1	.	CASRTTGILGAFF	TGTGCCAGCAGGACCACAGGGATACTTGGCGCTTTCTTT
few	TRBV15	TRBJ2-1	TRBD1	CATSPRTGRSYNEQFF	TGTGCCACCAGCCCCCGGACAGGGAGGTCCTACAATGAGCAGTTCTTC
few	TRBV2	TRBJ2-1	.	CASTERGTYNEQFF	TGTGCCAGCACCGAACGGGGAACCTACAATGAGCAGTTCTTC
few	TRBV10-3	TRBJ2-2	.	CAINSQGHTGELFF	TGTGCCATCAACAGCCAGGGTCACACCGGGGAGCTGTTTTTT
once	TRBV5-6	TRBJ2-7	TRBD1	CASSTRDRGLEQYF	TGTGCCAGCAGCACCCGGGACAGGGGGCTCGAGCAGTACTTC
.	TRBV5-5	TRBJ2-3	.	CASSLGTSTDTQYF	TGTGCCAGCAGCTTGGGGACTAGCACAGATACGCAGTATTTT
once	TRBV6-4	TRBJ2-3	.	CARRDESQYF	TGTGCCAGAAGAGATGAATCGCAGTATTTT
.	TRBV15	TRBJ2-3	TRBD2	CATSRHLRTRSSDTQYF	TGTGCCACCAGCAGACACCTACGGACTAGGTCATCAGATACGCAGTATTTT
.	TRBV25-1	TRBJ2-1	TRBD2	CASSMAGGPGEQFF	TGTGCCAGCAGTATGGCGGGAGGGCCCGGCGAGCAGTTCTTC
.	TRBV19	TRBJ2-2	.	CASSMRGAGSFF	TGTGCCAGTAGTATGCGGGGTGCGGGGTCGTTTTTT
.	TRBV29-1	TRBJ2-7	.	CSVVSGVRSEQYF	TGCAGCGTTGTTTCGGGGGTTCGCAGCGAGCAGTACTTC
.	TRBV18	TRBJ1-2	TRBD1	CASSPTAPDRVTYGYTF	TGTGCCAGCTCACCTACAGCCCCGGACAGGGTGACCTATGGCTACACCTTC
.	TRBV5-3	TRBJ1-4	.	CARSLKTGEDEKLFF	TGTGCCAGAAGCTTAAAGACCGGGGAGGATGAAAAACTGTTTTTT
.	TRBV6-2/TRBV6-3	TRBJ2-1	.	CASSSLSSYNEQFF	TGTGCCAGCAGTTCGCTCAGCTCCTACAATGAGCAGTTCTTC